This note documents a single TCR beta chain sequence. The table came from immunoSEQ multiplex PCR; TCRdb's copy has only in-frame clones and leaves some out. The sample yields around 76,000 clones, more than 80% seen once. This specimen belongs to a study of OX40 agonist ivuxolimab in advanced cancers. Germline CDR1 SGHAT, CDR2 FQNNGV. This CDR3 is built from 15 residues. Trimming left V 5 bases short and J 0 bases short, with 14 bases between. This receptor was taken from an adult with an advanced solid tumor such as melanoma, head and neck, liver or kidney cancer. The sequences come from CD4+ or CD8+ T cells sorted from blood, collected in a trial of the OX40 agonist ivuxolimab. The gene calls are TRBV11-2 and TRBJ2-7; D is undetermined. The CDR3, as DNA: TGTGCCAGCAGCAAAAACACACGCTCCTCCTACGAGCAGTACTTC. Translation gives CASSKNTRSSYEQYF.